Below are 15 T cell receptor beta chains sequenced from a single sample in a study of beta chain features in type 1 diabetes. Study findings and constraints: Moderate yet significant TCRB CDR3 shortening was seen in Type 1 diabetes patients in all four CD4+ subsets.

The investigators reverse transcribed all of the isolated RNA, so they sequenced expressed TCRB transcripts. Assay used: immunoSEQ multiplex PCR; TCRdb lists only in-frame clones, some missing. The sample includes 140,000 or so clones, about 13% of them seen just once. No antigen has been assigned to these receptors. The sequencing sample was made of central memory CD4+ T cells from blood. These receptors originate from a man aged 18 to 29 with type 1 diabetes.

The CDR3: CASSSLGSGGDTQYF. The CDR3 DNA reads as TGTGCCAGCAGTTCCCTGGGGAGCGGGGGAGATACGCAGTATTTT. The chain joins TRBV27 to TRBJ2-3; the match to TRBD2 covers 8 bases. The CDR3 totals 15 residues. With 4 bases clipped from V and 5 bases from J, the junction kept 8 bases outside the gene matches. Germline assignment: CDR1 MNHEY and CDR2 SMNVEV (reference sequence).

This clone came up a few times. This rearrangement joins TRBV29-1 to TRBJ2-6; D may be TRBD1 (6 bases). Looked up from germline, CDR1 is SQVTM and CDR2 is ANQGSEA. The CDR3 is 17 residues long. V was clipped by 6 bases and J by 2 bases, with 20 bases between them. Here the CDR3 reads CSVRQTGSSAGANVLTF. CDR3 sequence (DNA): TGCAGCGTCAGGCAGACAGGCAGTAGCGCTGGGGCCAACGTCCTGACTTTC.

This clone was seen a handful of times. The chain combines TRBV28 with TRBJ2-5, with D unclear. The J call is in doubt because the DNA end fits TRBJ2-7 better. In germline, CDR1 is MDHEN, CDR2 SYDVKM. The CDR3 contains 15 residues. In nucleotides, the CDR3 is TGTGCCAGCAGGCCCGACACCGCGAGAAACTACGAGCAGTACTTC. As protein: CASRPDTARNYEQYF.

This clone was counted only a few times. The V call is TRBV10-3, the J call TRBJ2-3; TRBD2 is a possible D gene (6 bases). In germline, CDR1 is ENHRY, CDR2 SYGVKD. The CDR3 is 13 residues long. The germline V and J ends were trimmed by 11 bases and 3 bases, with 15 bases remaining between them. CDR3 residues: CALGMAGTDTQYF. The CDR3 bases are TGTGCCCTCGGTATGGCGGGGACAGATACGCAGTATTTT.

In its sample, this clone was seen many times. DNA of the CDR3: TGTGCCAGCAGCCGGAACTACAGGGATGCGGCTTTCTTT. Its protein is CASSRNYRDAAFF. The chain is built from TRBV14 and TRBJ1-1; D is perhaps TRBD1 (6 bases). The CDR3 runs to 13 residues. The V gene lost 4 bases and the J gene lost 11 bases, with 17 bases spanning the gap. CDR1 and CDR2 from the germline V gene are SGHDN and FVKESK.

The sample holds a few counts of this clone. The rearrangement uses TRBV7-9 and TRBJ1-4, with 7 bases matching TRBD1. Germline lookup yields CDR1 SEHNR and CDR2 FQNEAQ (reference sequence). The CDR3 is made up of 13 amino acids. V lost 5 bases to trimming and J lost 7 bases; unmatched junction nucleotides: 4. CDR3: CASSTGVFEKLFF. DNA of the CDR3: TGTGCCAGCAGCACAGGGGTTTTTGAAAAACTGTTTTTT.

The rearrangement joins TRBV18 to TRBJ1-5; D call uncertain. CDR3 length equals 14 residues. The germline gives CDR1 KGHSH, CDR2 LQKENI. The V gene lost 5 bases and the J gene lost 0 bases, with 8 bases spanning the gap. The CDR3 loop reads CASSTQDSNQPQHF. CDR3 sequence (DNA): TGTGCCAGCTCAACGCAGGATAGCAATCAGCCCCAGCATTTT. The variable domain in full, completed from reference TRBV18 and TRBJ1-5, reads NAGVMQNPRHLVRRRGQEARLRCSPMKGHSHVYWYRQLPEEGLKFMVYLQKENIIDESGMPKERFSAEFPKEGPSILRIQQVVRGDSAAYFCASSTQDSNQPQHFGDGTRLSIL.

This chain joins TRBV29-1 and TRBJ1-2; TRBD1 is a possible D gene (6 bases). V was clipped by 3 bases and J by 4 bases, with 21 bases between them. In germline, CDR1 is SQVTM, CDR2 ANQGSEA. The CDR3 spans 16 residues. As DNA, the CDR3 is TGCAGCGTTGAGGGATTGTCGGGGGCCCTTTCCTATGGCTACACCTTC. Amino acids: CSVEGLSGALSYGYTF.

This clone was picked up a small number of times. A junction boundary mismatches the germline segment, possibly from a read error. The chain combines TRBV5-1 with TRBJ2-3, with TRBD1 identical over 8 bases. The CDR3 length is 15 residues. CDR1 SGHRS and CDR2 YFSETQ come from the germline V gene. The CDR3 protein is CASGFGTGISDTQYF. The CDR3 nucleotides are TGCGCCAGCGGCTTCGGGACAGGCATTTCAGATACGCAGTATTTT.

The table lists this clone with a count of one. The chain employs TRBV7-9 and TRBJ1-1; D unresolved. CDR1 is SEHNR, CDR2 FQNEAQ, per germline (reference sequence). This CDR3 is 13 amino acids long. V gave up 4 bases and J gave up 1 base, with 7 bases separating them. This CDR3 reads CASSSTSNTEAFF. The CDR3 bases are TGTGCCAGCAGCTCGACCTCGAACACTGAAGCTTTCTTT.

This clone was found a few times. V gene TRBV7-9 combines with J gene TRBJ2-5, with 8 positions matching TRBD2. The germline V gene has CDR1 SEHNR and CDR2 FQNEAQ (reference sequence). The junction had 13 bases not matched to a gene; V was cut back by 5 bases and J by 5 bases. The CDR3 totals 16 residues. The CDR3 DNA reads TGTGCCAGCAGCCCCCCCGGGACTAGGAGTGGTGAGACCCAGTACTTC. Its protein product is CASSPPGTRSGETQYF.

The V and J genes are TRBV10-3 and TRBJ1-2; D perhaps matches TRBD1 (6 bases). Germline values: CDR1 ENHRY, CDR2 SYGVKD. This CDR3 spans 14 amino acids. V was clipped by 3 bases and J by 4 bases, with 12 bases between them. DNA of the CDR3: TGTGCCATCAGTGATCAGGGGAGATCCTATGGCTACACCTTC. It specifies CAISDQGRSYGYTF.

The DNA of the CDR3 is TGTGCCAGCAGCCAGGACACAGGGGAAGCTAACTATGGCTACACCTTC. Residues: CASSQDTGEANYGYTF. This chain uses TRBV4-2 with TRBJ1-2; 7 bases align to TRBD1. V was pared by 3 bases and J by 0 bases, with 7 bases of the junction left unmatched. The CDR3 covers 16 residues. Germline CDR1 and CDR2: LGHNA and YNFKEQ.

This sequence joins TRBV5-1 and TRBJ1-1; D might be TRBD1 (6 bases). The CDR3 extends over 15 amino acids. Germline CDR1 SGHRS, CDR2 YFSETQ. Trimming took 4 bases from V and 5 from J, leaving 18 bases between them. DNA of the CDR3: TGCGCCAGCAGCGCCAATACAGGGACGGGGACTGAAGCTTTCTTT. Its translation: CASSANTGTGTEAFF. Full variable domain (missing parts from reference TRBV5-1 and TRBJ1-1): KAGVTQTPRYLIKTRGQQVTLSCSPISGHRSVSWYQQTPGQGLQFLFEYFSETQRNKGNFPGRFSGRQFSNSRSEMNVSTLELGDSALYLCASSANTGTGTEAFFGQGTRLTVV.

The CDR3 DNA reads as TGTGCCAGGGGCGGGCAGGCAAGCTCCTACAATGAGCAGTTCTTC. It yields the protein CARGGQASSYNEQFF. The rearrangement joins TRBV2 to TRBJ2-1; D might be TRBD2 (5 bases). The CDR3 sequence is 15 residues long. Looked up from germline, CDR1 is SNHLY and CDR2 is FYNNEI. V gave up 9 bases and J gave up 0 bases, with 15 bases separating them.